What follows is one T cell receptor beta chain and its context. Antigen: not known. Assay execution took place at the deep level. The authors' processing: Junction-only immunoSEQ data arrived without quality scores, meaning filtering differed. Sequenced by immunoSEQ multiplex PCR; TCRdb stores in-frame clones only, minus some. V and J calls and clone size are as listed in that table; D and trimming were resolved from the DNA. This table holds approximately 1.5 million clones, approximately 98.5% found once. Germline CDR1 and CDR2: SGHTA and FQGNSA. This CDR3 contains 15 residues. The V gene end was trimmed by 8 bases and the J gene end by 4 bases; junction bases not matched to a gene: 11. These data belong to a study of shared clonotypes between healthy human individuals. Findings and caveats of the study: Across several donors, naive CD4 shared 5% to 5.5%, naive CD8 less than 4%, memory CD4 2% to 2.5%, memory CD8 0.4%.

It was into CD45RA+ naive and CD45RA-negative memory subsets that the CD4+ cells were split. This chain joins TRBV7-2 and TRBJ2-3; TRBD2 aligns across 8 bases. Input material: naive CD4+ T cells sorted from blood. Documented subset: CD45RA+ positively selected. This sequence originates from a man aged 25 to 40 in good health. The CDR3 is CASGKPSGHADTQYF. In DNA form, the CDR3 reads TGTGCCAGCGGAAAACCTAGCGGGCACGCAGATACGCAGTATTTT.